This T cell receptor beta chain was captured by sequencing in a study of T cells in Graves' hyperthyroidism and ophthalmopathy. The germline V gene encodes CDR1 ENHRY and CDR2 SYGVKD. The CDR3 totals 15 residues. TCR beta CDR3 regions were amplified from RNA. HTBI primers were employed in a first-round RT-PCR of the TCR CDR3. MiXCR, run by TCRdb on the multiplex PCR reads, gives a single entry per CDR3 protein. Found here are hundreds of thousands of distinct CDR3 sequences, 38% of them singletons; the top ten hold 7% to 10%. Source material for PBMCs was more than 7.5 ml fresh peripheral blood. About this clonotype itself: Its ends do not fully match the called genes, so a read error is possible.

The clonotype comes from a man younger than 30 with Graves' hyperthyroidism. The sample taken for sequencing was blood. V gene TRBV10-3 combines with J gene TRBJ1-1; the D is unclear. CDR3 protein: CASSYGLQEITEAFF. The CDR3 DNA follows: TGTGCCAGCAGTTACGGCCTGCAGGAGATCACTGAAGCTTTCTTT.